These T cell receptor beta chains were read from a single sample in a study of graft-versus-host responses after intestinal transplantation. Antigens of these TCRs are unknown. The table came from immunoSEQ multiplex PCR; TCRdb's copy has only in-frame clones and leaves some out. The profile covers 130,000 or so clones, with roughly nine tenths appearing a single time and about 0.16% taken by the ten largest. The specimen comprised unstimulated CD4+ T cells sorted from spleen or lymph node cells, sampled before intestinal transplant. The receptors stem from a human donor who received an intestinal transplant. CDR3s include the opening cysteine and the closing phenylalanine or tryptophan. The order of the fields is J gene, V gene, clone size, D gene, CDR3 protein, CDR3 DNA. A D gene is named only where the DNA matches it firmly. Expanded clones are given a class, and other clones once, few, many or no size at all.

TRBJ2-5 TRBV11-3 - - CASSLESVETQYF TGTGCCAGCAGCTTAGAATCCGTAGAGACCCAGTACTTC
TRBJ2-7 TRBV6-1 - - CASSEPPHEQYF TGTGCCAGCAGTGAACCCCCTCACGAGCAGTACTTC
TRBJ2-5 TRBV7-2 - - CASSLGPKGETQYF TGTGCCAGCAGCTTAGGTCCAAAGGGGGAGACCCAGTACTTC
TRBJ1-3 TRBV30 - - CAWRGMGGNTIYF TGTGCCTGGAGAGGCATGGGGGGAAACACCATATATTTT
TRBJ1-2 TRBV21-1 - - CASRLGTFGYTF TGTGCCAGCAGATTGGGGACGTTCGGCTACACCTTC
TRBJ2-7 TRBV5-1 - - CASSLSGSSYEQYF TGCGCCAGCAGCTTGTCAGGCAGCTCCTACGAGCAGTACTTC
TRBJ2-3 TRBV25-1 - TRBD2 CASSELTSGVFTDTQYF TGTGCCAGCAGTGAATTGACTAGCGGGGTCTTCACAGATACGCAGTATTTT
TRBJ1-2 TRBV2 - - CASSVEAGNGYTF TGTGCCAGCAGTGTGGAGGCAGGGAATGGCTACACCTTC
TRBJ2-7 TRBV4-2 - TRBD1 CASSQPYGTGASYEQYF TGTGCCAGCAGCCAACCCTACGGGACAGGGGCGTCCTACGAGCAGTACTTC
TRBJ1-2 TRBV27 - - CASSPRVLKGYGYTF TGTGCCAGCAGTCCTCGTGTTCTAAAGGGCTATGGCTACACCTTC
TRBJ1-3 TRBV13 - - CASSAGTAGNTIYF TGTGCCAGCAGCGCTGGGACCGCTGGAAACACCATATATTTT
TRBJ1-2 TRBV5-1 - TRBD1 CASSLDRGGYTF TGCGCCAGCAGCTTGGACAGGGGGGGCTACACCTTC
TRBJ1-2 TRBV27 - - CASSLIGRRNYGYTF TGTGCCAGCAGTTTAATCGGCCGGAGGAACTATGGCTACACCTTC
TRBJ1-2 TRBV14 once TRBD1 CASSQGGTGHAYGYTF TGTGCCAGCAGCCAAGGGGGGACAGGACACGCTTATGGCTACACCTTC
TRBJ1-1 TRBV7-3 - TRBD1 CASSLRGVGQGLNTEAFF TGTGCCAGCAGCTTAAGGGGGGTCGGACAGGGATTGAACACTGAAGCTTTCTTT
TRBJ1-2 TRBV9 - - CASSATTGSYGYTF TGTGCCAGCAGCGCTACCACGGGGAGCTATGGCTACACCTTC
TRBJ1-1 TRBV6-5 - - CASTYQSPGADTEAFF TGTGCCAGCACTTACCAATCCCCGGGGGCTGACACTGAAGCTTTCTTT
TRBJ1-2 TRBV6-1 - - CASSELGGEGYTF TGTGCCAGCAGTGAACTGGGAGGCGAGGGCTACACCTTC